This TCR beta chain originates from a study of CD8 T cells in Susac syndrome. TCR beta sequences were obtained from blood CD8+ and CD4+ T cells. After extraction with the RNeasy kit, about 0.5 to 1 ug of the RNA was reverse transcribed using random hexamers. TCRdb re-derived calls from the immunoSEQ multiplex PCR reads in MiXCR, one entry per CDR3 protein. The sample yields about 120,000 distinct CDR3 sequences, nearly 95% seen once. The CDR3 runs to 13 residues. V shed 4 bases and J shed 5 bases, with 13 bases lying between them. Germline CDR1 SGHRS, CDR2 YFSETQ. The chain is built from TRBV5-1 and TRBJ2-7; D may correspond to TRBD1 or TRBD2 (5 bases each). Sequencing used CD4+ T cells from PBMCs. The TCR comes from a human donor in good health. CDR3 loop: CASSGGHIHEQYF. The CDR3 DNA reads TGCGCCAGCAGCGGGGGTCACATCCACGAGCAGTACTTC.